This T cell receptor (beta chain) was recovered during a study of OX40 agonist ivuxolimab in advanced cancers. The wider study: Dose-escalation cases comprised hepatocellular carcinoma, melanoma, renal cell or head and neck cancer.

Assay: immunoSEQ multiplex PCR; the TCRdb copy retains only in-frame clones and omits some. The table has roughly 38,000 clones, approximately 80% seen once. With respect to this clone: Antigen specificity is unknown. The junction departs from the called germline gene at one end, perhaps through a read error.

The CDR3 is 16 residues long. The germline V gene has CDR1 SGHNT and CDR2 YYREEE (reference sequence). Overall study results and limits: The study observed clonal expansion of CD4+ and CD8+ blood T cells by week 6 at 0.1 to 3.0 mg/kg. Expansion of clones was among the lowest in partial responders at 0.1-3.0 mg/kg. Several nonresponders also turned out to have low normalized T-cell clonal expansion.

This TCR was recovered from an adult with an advanced solid tumor such as melanoma, head and neck, liver or kidney cancer. Here the sequenced sample was CD4+ or CD8+ T cells sorted from blood, taken in a trial of the OX40 agonist ivuxolimab. This chain connects TRBV5-4 to TRBJ2-2; 9 bases are shared with TRBD1. The CDR3 sequence is CASSRTGTGNAGELFF. CDR3 coding DNA: TGTGCCAGCAGCCGGACCGGGACAGGGAACGCCGGGGAGCTGTTTTTT.